This record covers a single T cell receptor beta chain. The CDR3 has 17 residues. CDR1 is LNHDA, CDR2 SQIVND, per germline (reference sequence). Unmatched junction bases numbered 13, after V lost 8 bases and J lost 0 bases. The sample comes from a study of OX40 agonist ivuxolimab in advanced cancers. The table came from immunoSEQ multiplex PCR; TCRdb's copy has only in-frame clones and leaves some out. The table shows about 20,000 clones, with just over 90% occurring only once. Specimen: CD4+ or CD8+ T cells sorted from blood, collected in a trial of the OX40 agonist ivuxolimab. The TCR originated in an adult with an advanced solid tumor such as melanoma, head and neck, liver or kidney cancer. The chain has TRBV19 and TRBJ2-3, with 8 bases identical to TRBD2. CDR3 coding DNA: TGTGCCAGTCACGACGGGGGGGCTTTAGACAGCACAGATACGCAGTATTTT. Its translation is CASHDGGALDSTDTQYF.